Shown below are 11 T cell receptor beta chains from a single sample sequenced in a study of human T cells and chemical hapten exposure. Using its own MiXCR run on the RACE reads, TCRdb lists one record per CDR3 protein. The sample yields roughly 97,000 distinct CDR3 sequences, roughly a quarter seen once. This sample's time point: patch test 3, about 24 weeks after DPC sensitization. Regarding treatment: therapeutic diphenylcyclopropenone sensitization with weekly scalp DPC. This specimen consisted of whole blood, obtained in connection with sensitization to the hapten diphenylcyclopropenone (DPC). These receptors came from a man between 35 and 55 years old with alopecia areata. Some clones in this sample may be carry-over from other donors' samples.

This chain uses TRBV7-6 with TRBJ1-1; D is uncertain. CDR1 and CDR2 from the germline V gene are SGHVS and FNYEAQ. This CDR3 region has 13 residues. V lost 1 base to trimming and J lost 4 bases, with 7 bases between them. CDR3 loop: CASSLGEGTEAFF. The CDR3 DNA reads TGTGCCAGCAGCTTAGGTGAGGGCACTGAAGCTTTCTTT.

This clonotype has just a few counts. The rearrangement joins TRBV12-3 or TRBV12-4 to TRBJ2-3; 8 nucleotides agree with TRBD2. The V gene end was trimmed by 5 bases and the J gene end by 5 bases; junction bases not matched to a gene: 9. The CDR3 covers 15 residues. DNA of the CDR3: TGTGCCAGCAGTACCACCGGCGGGAGGCAAGATACGCAGTATTTT. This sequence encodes CASSTTGGRQDTQYF.

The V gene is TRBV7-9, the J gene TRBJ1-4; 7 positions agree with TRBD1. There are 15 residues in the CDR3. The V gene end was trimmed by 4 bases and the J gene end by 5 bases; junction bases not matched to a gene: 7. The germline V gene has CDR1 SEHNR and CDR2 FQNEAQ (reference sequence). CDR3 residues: CASSWRQGQNEKLFF. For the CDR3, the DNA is TGTGCCAGCAGCTGGCGACAGGGTCAAAATGAAAAACTGTTTTTT.

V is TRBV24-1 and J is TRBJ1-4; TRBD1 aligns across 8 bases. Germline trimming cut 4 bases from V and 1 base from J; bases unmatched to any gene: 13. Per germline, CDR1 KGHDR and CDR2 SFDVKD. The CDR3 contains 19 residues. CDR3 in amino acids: CATSEAPGTGFLTNEKLFF. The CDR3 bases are TGTGCCACCAGTGAGGCCCCCGGGACAGGCTTCCTAACTAATGAAAAACTGTTTTTT.

The CDR3 here is CSGTGGPADTQYF. CDR3 DNA sequence: TGCAGTGGGACCGGGGGGCCCGCAGATACGCAGTATTTT. This chain links TRBV20-1 with TRBJ2-3, with D maybe TRBD2 (7 bases). This CDR3 has 13 residues. Germline CDR1 is DFQATT and CDR2 is SNEGSKA (reference sequence). The V and J ends lost 7 bases and 4 bases respectively, with 15 bases between them.

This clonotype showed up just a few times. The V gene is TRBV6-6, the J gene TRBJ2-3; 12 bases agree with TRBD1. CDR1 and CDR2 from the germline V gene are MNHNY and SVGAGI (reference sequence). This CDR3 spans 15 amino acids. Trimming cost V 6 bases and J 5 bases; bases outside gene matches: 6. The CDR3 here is CASRPRDRGQDTQYF. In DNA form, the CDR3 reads TGTGCCAGCAGGCCACGGGACAGGGGGCAAGATACGCAGTATTTT.

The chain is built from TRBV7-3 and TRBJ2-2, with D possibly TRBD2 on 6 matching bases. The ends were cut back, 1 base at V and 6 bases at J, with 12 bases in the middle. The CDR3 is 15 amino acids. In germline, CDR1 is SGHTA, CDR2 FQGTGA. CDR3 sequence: CASSLIGSGAGELFF. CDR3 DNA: TGTGCCAGCAGCTTAATAGGGTCGGGGGCCGGGGAGCTGTTTTTT.

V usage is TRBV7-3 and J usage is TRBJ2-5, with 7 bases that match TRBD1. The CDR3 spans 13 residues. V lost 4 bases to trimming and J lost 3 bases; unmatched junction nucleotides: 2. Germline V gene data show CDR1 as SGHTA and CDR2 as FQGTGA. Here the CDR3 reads CASSSGTEETQYF. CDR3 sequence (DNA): TGTGCCAGCAGCTCCGGGACAGAAGAGACCCAGTACTTC.

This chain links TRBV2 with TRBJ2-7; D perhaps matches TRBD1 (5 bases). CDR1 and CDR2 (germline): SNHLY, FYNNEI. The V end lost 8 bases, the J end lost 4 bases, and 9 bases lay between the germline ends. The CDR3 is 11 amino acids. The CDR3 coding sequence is TGTGCCAGCCATAGGGGATACGAGCAGTACTTC. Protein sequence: CASHRGYEQYF.

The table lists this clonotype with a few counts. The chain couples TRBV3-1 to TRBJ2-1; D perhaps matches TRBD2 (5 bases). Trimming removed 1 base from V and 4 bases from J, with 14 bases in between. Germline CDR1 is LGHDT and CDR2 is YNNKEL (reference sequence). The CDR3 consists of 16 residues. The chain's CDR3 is CASSQGTEEVYNEQFF. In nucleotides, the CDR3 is TGTGCCAGCAGCCAAGGGACGGAGGAAGTGTACAATGAGCAGTTCTTC.

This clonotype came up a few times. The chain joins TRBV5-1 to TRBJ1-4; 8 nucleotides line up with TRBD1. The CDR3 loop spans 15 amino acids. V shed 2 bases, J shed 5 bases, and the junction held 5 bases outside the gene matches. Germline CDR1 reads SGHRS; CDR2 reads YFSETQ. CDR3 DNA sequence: TGCGCCAGCAGCTTATTACAGGGGGAAAATGAAAAACTGTTTTTT. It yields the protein CASSLLQGENEKLFF.